Below, 9 T cell receptor beta chains from the same sample are listed, as sequenced in a study of blood T cell repertoires in COVID-19. Sequencing used immunoSEQ multiplex PCR; TCRdb keeps in-frame clones, though not all of them. Here the sample spans 180,000 or so clones, roughly 84% being singletons. Specimen: peripheral blood. These receptor sequences come from a woman over 75 with acute or convalescent COVID-19.

V is TRBV2 and J is TRBJ2-7; 9 positions agree with TRBD1. Unmatched junction bases numbered 9, after V lost 6 bases and J lost 6 bases. The CDR3 runs to 14 residues. Germline V gene sequence: CDR1 SNHLY, CDR2 FYNNEI. In nucleotides, the CDR3 is TGTGCCAGCAGCCCCGGGACAGGGCTAAGCGAGCAGTACTTC. It translates to CASSPGTGLSEQYF.

The rearrangement joins TRBV27 to TRBJ2-7; TRBD1 matches at 9 bases. The CDR3 covers 16 residues. Germline lookup yields CDR1 MNHEY and CDR2 SMNVEV (reference sequence). Trimming at V came to 5 bases and at J to 3 bases, leaving 11 bases not matched to a gene. The chain's CDR3 is CASSASQGADLYEQYF. The CDR3 DNA reads TGTGCCAGCAGTGCCTCACAGGGGGCGGATCTCTACGAGCAGTACTTC.

V is TRBV12-5 and J is TRBJ2-7, with 15 bases fitting TRBD2. Germline values: CDR1 LGHNT, CDR2 FRNRAP. V lost 0 bases, J lost 5 bases, and 5 bases stayed unmatched. The CDR3 runs to 17 residues. The CDR3 here is CASGLVLGTSGRHEQYF. CDR3 nucleotides: TGTGCTAGTGGTTTGGTACTGGGGACTAGCGGGAGGCACGAGCAGTACTTC.

The rearrangement joins TRBV5-1 to TRBJ2-1; possibly TRBD2 for D (5 bases). Trimming shortened V by 0 bases and J by 0 bases, and 10 bases separated the two germline ends. Germline assignment: CDR1 SGHRS and CDR2 YFSETQ. The CDR3 totals 16 residues. For the CDR3, the DNA is TGCGCCAGCAGCTTGGCCGCGGGTAGCTCCTACAATGAGCAGTTCTTC. This encodes CASSLAAGSSYNEQFF. Combining the CDR3 with reference TRBV5-1 and TRBJ2-1 gives the whole variable domain KAGVTQTPRYLIKTRGQQVTLSCSPISGHRSVSWYQQTPGQGLQFLFEYFSETQRNKGNFPGRFSGRQFSNSRSEMNVSTLELGDSALYLCASSLAAGSSYNEQFFGPGTRLTVL.

The rearrangement links TRBV27 to TRBJ1-1; D is possibly TRBD1 (6 bases). CDR1 is MNHEY, CDR2 SMNVEV, per germline (reference sequence). CDR3 size: 13 residues. Trimming took off 2 bases at V and 7 bases at J, with 11 bases between the two ends. As DNA, the CDR3 is TGTGCCAGCAGTTTACAGGGGTCCCATGAAGCTTTCTTT. Its translation: CASSLQGSHEAFF.

The table lists this clone with many counts. The V call is TRBV5-1, the J call TRBJ2-1; D remains ambiguous. Trimming shortened V by 1 base and J by 4 bases, and 9 bases separated the two germline ends. The CDR3 consists of 14 residues. Germline values: CDR1 SGHRS, CDR2 YFSETQ. The CDR3 DNA follows: TGCGCCAGCAGCTTGAGTCCCGGGTACAATGAGCAGTTCTTC. As protein: CASSLSPGYNEQFF.

The chain combines TRBV15 with TRBJ2-5; 13 nucleotides match TRBD2. Germline trimming cut 2 bases from V and 5 bases from J; bases unmatched to any gene: 2. The germline gives CDR1 LNHNV, CDR2 YYDKDF (reference sequence). The CDR3 totals 15 residues. CDR3 region: CATSRTSGGVETQYF. The DNA of the CDR3 is TGTGCCACCAGCAGAACTAGCGGGGGGGTGGAGACCCAGTACTTC.

The V gene is TRBV12-3 or TRBV12-4, the J gene TRBJ2-7, with a weak D call TRBD1 (5 bases). CDR3 length: 13 residues. V dropped 5 bases and J dropped 3 bases, with 11 bases sitting between them. The CDR3 is CASSQGLSYEQYF. The CDR3 DNA is TGTGCCAGCAGTCAGGGTCTTAGCTACGAGCAGTACTTC.

The chain couples TRBV7-8 to TRBJ2-7, with TRBD2 matching 12 bases. Germline V CDR1 and CDR2: SGHVS, FQNEAQ. This CDR3 comprises 16 residues. The ends lost 4 bases at V and 1 base at J; junction bases unmatched: 5. The CDR3 region is CASSYRLAGGSYEQYF. CDR3 sequence (DNA): TGTGCCAGCAGCTACCGTCTAGCGGGGGGGTCCTACGAGCAGTACTTC. Filled out from reference TRBV7-8 and TRBJ2-7, the complete variable domain reads GAGVSQSPRYKVAKRGQDVALRCDPISGHVSLFWYQQALGQGPEFLTYFQNEAQLDKSGLPSDRFFAERPEGSVSTLKIQRTQQEDSAVYLCASSYRLAGGSYEQYFGPGTRLTVT.